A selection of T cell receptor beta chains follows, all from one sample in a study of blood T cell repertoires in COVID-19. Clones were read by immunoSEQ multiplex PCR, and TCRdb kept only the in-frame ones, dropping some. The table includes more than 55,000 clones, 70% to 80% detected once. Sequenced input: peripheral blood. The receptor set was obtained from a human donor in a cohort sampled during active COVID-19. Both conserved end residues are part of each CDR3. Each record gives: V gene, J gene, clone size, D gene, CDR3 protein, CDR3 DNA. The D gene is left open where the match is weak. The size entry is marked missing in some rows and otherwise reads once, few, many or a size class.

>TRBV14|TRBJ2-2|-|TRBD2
CASSQRGGRAGTGELFF
TGTGCCAGCAGCCAGAGAGGAGGGAGGGCCGGGACCGGGGAGCTGTTTTTT
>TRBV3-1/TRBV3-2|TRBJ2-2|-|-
CASSNREIGELFF
TGTGCCAGCAGCAACAGGGAGATCGGGGAGCTGTTTTTT
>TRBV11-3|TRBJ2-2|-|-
CASSLAMNTGELFF
TGTGCCAGCAGCTTAGCAATGAACACCGGGGAGCTGTTTTTT
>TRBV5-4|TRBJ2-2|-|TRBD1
CASSRQGQFGAGELFF
TGTGCCAGCAGCCGACAGGGTCAATTTGGAGCCGGGGAGCTGTTTTTT
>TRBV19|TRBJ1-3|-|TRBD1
CASSTRQGATGNTIYF
TGTGCCAGTAGTACGAGACAGGGGGCGACGGGAAACACCATATATTTT
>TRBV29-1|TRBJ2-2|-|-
CSVLTGSTGELFF
TGCAGCGTTCTAACGGGATCGACCGGGGAGCTGTTTTTT
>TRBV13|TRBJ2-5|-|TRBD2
CASSPGLAFIRGETQYF
TGTGCCAGCAGCCCGGGACTAGCGTTTATTCGAGGGGAGACCCAGTACTTC
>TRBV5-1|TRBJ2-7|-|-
CASSLVQGRAGASYEQYF
TGCGCCAGCAGCTTGGTACAGGGTAGGGCGGGAGCCTCGTACGAGCAGTACTTC
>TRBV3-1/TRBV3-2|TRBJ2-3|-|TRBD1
CASSRDRADTQYF
TGTGCCAGCAGCCGGGACAGGGCGGATACGCAGTATTTT
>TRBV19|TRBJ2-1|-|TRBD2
CASSFAPGLAGNEQFF
TGTGCCAGTAGTTTCGCTCCGGGACTAGCGGGGAATGAGCAGTTCTTC
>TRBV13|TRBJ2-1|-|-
CASSLLVTPGSGAPEQFF
TGTGCCAGCAGCTTATTGGTAACCCCCGGGAGTGGGGCTCCGGAGCAGTTCTTC
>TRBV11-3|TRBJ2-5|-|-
CASSHRAGLSETQYF
TGTGCCAGCAGCCACCGGGCAGGGCTATCGGAGACCCAGTACTTC
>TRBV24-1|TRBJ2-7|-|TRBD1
CATSDNRGTYEQYF
TGTGCCACCAGTGACAACAGGGGTACCTACGAGCAGTACTTC
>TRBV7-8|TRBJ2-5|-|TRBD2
CASSRGGGRQETQYF
TGTGCCAGCAGCCGGGGCGGGGGGCGCCAAGAGACCCAGTACTTC
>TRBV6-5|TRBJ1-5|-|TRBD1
CASRTNRGGQPQHF
TGTGCCAGCAGGACAAACAGGGGTGGACAGCCCCAGCATTTT
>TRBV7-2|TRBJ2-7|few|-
CASSFVLAAYEQYF
TGTGCCAGCAGCTTTGTTCTAGCAGCATACGAGCAGTACTTC
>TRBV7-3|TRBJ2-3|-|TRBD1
CASSSTGAKDTQYF
TGTGCCAGCAGCTCGACAGGGGCGAAAGATACGCAGTATTTT
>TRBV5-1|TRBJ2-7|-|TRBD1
CASSLGGTGSGEQYF
TGCGCCAGCAGCTTGGGTGGGACAGGGTCTGGAGAGCAGTACTTC
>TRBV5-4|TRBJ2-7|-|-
CASSLVLGEQYF
TGTGCCAGCAGCTTGGTTCTAGGCGAGCAGTACTTC
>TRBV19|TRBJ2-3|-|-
CASSMRGTDTQYF
TGTGCCAGTAGTATGAGGGGCACAGATACGCAGTATTTT
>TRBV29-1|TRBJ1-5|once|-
CSVGLSGNNQPQHF
TGCAGCGTTGGCCTCTCGGGGAACAATCAGCCCCAGCATTTT
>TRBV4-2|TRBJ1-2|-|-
CASSQDGGDGDYGYTF
TGTGCCAGCAGCCAAGATGGGGGGGACGGAGACTATGGCTACACCTTC
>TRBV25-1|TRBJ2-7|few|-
CASSVSYEQYF
TGTGCCAGCAGTGTTAGCTACGAGCAGTACTTC
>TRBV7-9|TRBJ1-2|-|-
CASSSSLAVGRVYGYTF
TGTGCCAGCAGCTCATCGTTGGCAGTGGGGAGAGTCTATGGCTACACCTTC
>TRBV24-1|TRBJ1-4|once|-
CATSDPGESEKLFF
TGTGCCACCAGTGACCCTGGGGAGTCTGAAAAACTGTTTTTT
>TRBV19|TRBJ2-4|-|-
CASSPVGRLQYF
TGTGCCAGTAGCCCCGTGGGCAGGCTTCAGTACTTC
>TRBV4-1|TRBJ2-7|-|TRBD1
CASSHPGQGVYEQYF
TGCGCCAGCAGCCACCCGGGACAGGGGGTTTACGAGCAGTACTTC
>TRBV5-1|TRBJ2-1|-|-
CASSPNRGQGEQFF
TGCGCCAGCAGCCCGAATCGGGGTCAAGGTGAGCAGTTCTTC
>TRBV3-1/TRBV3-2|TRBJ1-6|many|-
CASSPTGSGSPLHF
TGTGCCAGCAGCCCCACCGGGAGCGGCTCACCCCTCCACTTT